The entry that follows covers one T cell receptor beta chain sequence. Its antigen is as yet unknown. The data are from a study of T cell repertoires in cytomegalovirus infection. Study-wide points: HLA-C-restricted CMV-specific TCR beta clonotypes prevailed in the ex vivo response. Public TCR beta family frequency separated CMV-and-HLA carriers, including in an independent cohort.

Deletions cut 7 bases from V and 5 bases from J, with 14 bases between. This CDR3 has 14 residues. Germline V gene sequence: CDR1 SGHAT, CDR2 FQNNGV. MiXCR was run by TCRdb on the reads, yielding one entry per CDR3 protein. The sample shows 680,000 or so distinct CDR3 sequences, 30% to 40% of them seen only once. V gene TRBV11-2 combines with J gene TRBJ2-2; no reliable D call. This receptor was taken from a human donor in good health (CMV status not recorded). Some clones in this sample may be carry-over from other donors' samples. The input for sequencing was cultured PBMCs, taken from culture after CMV antigen stimulation. The CDR3 DNA reads as TGTGCCAGCATGACATCCGGTTTTACCGGGGAGCTGTTTTTT. Its translation: CASMTSGFTGELFF.